The clone carrying this T cell receptor (beta chain) has just a few counts. The authors reverse transcribed all of the isolated RNA, so sequencing captured expressed TCRB transcripts. Sequencing used immunoSEQ multiplex PCR; TCRdb keeps in-frame clones, though not all of them. Seen here are about 230,000 clones, more than 9% observed once, and the top ten hold less than 0.035%. This record belongs to a study of beta chain features in type 1 diabetes. CD45RO/CCR7/CD25/CD127/CD95/CD27 staining was used to isolate CD4+ naive, central memory, regulatory and stem cell-like memory cells by sorting. The sequence was collected from a woman aged 18-29 years in good health. Sample: naive CD4+ T cells from blood.

CDR3 nucleotides: TGCGCCAGCAGCACGGGACAGGGGGTGAACACTGAAGCTTTCTTT. Its translation: CASSTGQGVNTEAFF. This chain connects TRBV5-1 to TRBJ1-1, with 11 bases matching TRBD1. V lost 4 bases, J lost 0 bases, and 2 bases stayed unmatched. Germline loops: CDR1 SGHRS, CDR2 YFSETQ. The CDR3 has 15 residues.